These 9 T cell receptor beta chains came from one sample sequenced in a study of cytomegalovirus exposure and HLA in healthy donors. PCR was performed using 60 Vbeta and 13 Jbeta primers. Clones were sequenced by immunoSEQ multiplex PCR, and TCRdb holds only the in-frame ones, with some missing. The sample lists approximately 110,000 clones; around 64% were seen once. Sequences were obtained from PBMCs. Receptor source: a woman in her 30s in good health and CMV-seronegative.

This clone was recorded many times. V gene TRBV6-6 combines with J gene TRBJ1-1, with 8 nucleotides matching TRBD1. J lost 3 bases, V lost 7 bases, and 4 bases had no gene match. The CDR3 is 13 residues long. Germline V gene lookup returns CDR1 MNHNY and CDR2 SVGAGI (reference sequence). DNA for the CDR3: TGTGCCAGCACCGCAGGGGGCTACACTGAAGCTTTCTTT. The encoded protein is CASTAGGYTEAFF.

The chain employs TRBV19 and TRBJ1-2; D possibly corresponds to TRBD1 (5 bases). Trimming took off 4 bases at V and 4 bases at J, with 13 bases between the two ends. The germline V gene has CDR1 LNHDA and CDR2 SQIVND (reference sequence). The CDR3 spans 14 residues. CDR3: CASSTPTGIYGYTF. The DNA of the CDR3 is TGTGCCAGTAGTACCCCTACAGGAATCTATGGCTACACCTTC.

The chain has TRBV7-2 and TRBJ1-1, with D possibly being TRBD1 (6 bases). The germline V gene encodes CDR1 SGHTA and CDR2 FQGNSA. V dropped 5 bases and J dropped 1 base, with 14 bases sitting between them. The CDR3 loop spans 15 amino acids. CDR3 coding DNA: TGTGCCAGCAGCCCCCGTCCGGGACAGAACACTGAAGCTTTCTTT. As protein: CASSPRPGQNTEAFF. The complete variable domain, with remaining parts taken from reference TRBV7-2 and TRBJ1-1, reads GAGVSQSPSNKVTEKGKDVELRCDPISGHTALYWYRQSLGQGLEFLIYFQGNSAPDKSGLPSDRFSAERTGGSVSTLTIQRTQQEDSAVYLCASSPRPGQNTEAFFGQGTRLTVV.

This chain uses TRBV28 with TRBJ2-7; 11 bases agree with TRBD2. Trimming at V came to 8 bases and at J to 3 bases, leaving 12 bases not matched to a gene. Germline CDR1 MDHEN, CDR2 SYDVKM. The CDR3 has 16 residues. The CDR3 reads CASFGLAGVPLYEQYF. The CDR3 DNA is TGTGCCAGCTTCGGACTAGCGGGCGTACCCCTCTACGAGCAGTACTTC.

This clone was seen once. The chain carries TRBV7-9 and TRBJ2-7; TRBD1 aligns across 7 bases. Germline V gene sequence: CDR1 SEHNR, CDR2 FQNEAQ (reference sequence). CDR3 length: 15 amino acids. V dropped 1 base and J dropped 3; count of bases not matched to a gene: 6. CDR3 loop: CASSLEKGQSYEQYF. CDR3 bases: TGTGCCAGCAGCTTAGAAAAGGGACAGAGCTACGAGCAGTACTTC. Variable domain in full (rest from reference TRBV7-9 and TRBJ2-7): DTGVSQNPRHKITKRGQNVTFRCDPISEHNRLYWYRQTLGQGPEFLTYFQNEAQLEKSRLLSDRFSAERPKGSFSTLEIQRTEQGDSAMYLCASSLEKGQSYEQYFGPGTRLTVT.

This clone was detected only once. The chain is built from TRBV10-2 and TRBJ2-7; 9 nucleotides agree with TRBD2. V lost 7 bases and J lost 6; bases outside the gene matches: 4. The CDR3 consists of 12 residues. The germline V gene encodes CDR1 WSHSY and CDR2 SAAADI. The CDR3 DNA reads as TGCGCCAGCACCTATAGCGGGAGCGAGCAGTACTTC. It yields the protein CASTYSGSEQYF.

This clone was seen a few times. The chain joins TRBV9 to TRBJ2-1; TRBD1 matches at 8 bases. This CDR3 contains 17 residues. Germline CDR1 SGDLS, CDR2 YYNGEE. V lost 2 bases, J lost 13 bases, and 20 bases stayed unmatched. CDR3: CASSVFTSPGTGIEQFF. CDR3 nucleotides: TGTGCCAGCAGCGTCTTCACCAGTCCCGGGACAGGAATTGAACAGTTCTTC.

This CDR3 reads CASSRPRTGSSYNEQFF. CDR3 bases: TGTGCCAGCAGCCGTCCCAGGACAGGCAGCTCCTACAATGAGCAGTTCTTC. The chain joins TRBV7-2 to TRBJ2-1; 7 bases agree with TRBD1. The CDR3 spans 17 residues. The V gene end was trimmed by 5 bases and the J gene end by 0 bases; junction bases not matched to a gene: 10. Looked up from germline, CDR1 is SGHTA and CDR2 is FQGNSA.

The rearrangement joins TRBV7-9 to TRBJ1-1, with TRBD1 matching over 7 bases. Germline CDR1 reads SEHNR; CDR2 reads FQNEAQ (reference sequence). V trimming: 5 bases; J trimming: 5 bases; junction bases outside the gene matches: 11. The CDR3 spans 15 residues. As DNA, the CDR3 is TGTGCCAGCAGCCCGCCACAGGGGATTATGACTGAAGCTTTCTTT. Residues: CASSPPQGIMTEAFF.